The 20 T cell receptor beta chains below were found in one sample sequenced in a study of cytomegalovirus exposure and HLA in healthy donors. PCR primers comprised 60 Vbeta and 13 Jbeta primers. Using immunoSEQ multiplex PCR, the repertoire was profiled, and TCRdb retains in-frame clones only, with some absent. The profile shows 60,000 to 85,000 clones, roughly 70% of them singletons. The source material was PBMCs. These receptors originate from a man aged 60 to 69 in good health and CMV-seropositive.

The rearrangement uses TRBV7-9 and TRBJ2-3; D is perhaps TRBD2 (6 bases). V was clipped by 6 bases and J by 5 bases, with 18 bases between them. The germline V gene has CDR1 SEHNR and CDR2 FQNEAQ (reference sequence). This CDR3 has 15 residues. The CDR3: CASRLPGEWGDTQYF. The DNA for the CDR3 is TGTGCCAGCAGATTACCGGGGGAGTGGGGAGATACGCAGTATTTT.

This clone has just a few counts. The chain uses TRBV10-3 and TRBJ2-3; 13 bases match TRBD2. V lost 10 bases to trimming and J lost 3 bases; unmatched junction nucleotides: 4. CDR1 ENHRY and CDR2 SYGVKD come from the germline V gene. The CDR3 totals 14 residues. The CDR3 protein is CATSLAGGTDTQYF. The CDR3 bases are TGTGCCACTTCACTAGCGGGAGGGACAGATACGCAGTATTTT.

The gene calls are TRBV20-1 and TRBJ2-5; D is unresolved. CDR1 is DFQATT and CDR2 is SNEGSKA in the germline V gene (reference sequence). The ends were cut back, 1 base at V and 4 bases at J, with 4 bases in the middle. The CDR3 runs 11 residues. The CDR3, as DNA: TGCAGTGCTAGAGCGGGAGAGACCCAGTACTTC. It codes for CSARAGETQYF.

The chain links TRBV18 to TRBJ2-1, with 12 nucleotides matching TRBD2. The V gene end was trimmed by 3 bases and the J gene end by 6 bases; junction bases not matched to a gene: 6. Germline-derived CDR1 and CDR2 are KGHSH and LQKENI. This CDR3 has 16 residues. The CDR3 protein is CASSPELAGGSNEQFF. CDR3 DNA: TGTGCCAGCTCACCTGAACTAGCGGGAGGTAGCAATGAGCAGTTCTTC. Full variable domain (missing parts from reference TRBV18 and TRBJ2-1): NAGVMQNPRHLVRRRGQEARLRCSPMKGHSHVYWYRQLPEEGLKFMVYLQKENIIDESGMPKERFSAEFPKEGPSILRIQQVVRGDSAAYFCASSPELAGGSNEQFFGPGTRLTVL.

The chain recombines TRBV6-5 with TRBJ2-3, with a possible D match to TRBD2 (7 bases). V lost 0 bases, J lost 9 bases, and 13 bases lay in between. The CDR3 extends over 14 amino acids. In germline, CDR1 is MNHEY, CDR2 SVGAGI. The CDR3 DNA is TGTGCCAGCAGTTACTCGGTAGGGGGGGGGACGCAGTATTTT. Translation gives CASSYSVGGGTQYF.

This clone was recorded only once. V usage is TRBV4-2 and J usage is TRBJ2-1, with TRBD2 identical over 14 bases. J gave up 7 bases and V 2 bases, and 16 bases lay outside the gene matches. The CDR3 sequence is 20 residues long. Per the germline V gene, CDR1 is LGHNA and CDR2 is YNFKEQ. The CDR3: CASSQTVIPGLAGERNEQFF. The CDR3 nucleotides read TGTGCCAGCAGCCAAACCGTGATACCGGGACTAGCGGGAGAGCGGAATGAGCAGTTCTTC.

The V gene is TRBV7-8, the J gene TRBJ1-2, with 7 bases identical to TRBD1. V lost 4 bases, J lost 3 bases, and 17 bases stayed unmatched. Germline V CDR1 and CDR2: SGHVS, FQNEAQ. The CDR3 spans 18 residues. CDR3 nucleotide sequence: TGTGCCAGCAGCTCCATAGGGGGTGACAGGGAGGTTTACTATGGCTACACCTTC. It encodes CASSSIGGDREVYYGYTF.

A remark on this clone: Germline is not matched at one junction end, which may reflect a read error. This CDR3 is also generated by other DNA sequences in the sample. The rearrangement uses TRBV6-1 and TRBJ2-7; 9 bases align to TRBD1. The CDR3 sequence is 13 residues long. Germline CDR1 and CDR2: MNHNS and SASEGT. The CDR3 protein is CAIYRGPPYEQYF. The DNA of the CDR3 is TGTGCCATCTACAGGGGGCCGCCCTATGAGCAGTACTTC.

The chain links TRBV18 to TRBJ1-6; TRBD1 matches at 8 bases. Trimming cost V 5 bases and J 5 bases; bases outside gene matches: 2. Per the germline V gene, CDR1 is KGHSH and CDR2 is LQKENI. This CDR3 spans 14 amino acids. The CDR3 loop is CASSKGQDNSPLHF. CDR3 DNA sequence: TGTGCCAGCTCAAAGGGACAGGATAATTCACCCCTCCACTTT.

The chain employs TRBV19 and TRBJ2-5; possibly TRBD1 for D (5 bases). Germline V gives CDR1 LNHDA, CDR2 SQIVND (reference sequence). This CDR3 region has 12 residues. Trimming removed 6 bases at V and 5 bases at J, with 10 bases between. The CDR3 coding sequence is TGTGCCAGTAGCCAGGGAAGGGAGACCCAGTACTTC. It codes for CASSQGRETQYF.

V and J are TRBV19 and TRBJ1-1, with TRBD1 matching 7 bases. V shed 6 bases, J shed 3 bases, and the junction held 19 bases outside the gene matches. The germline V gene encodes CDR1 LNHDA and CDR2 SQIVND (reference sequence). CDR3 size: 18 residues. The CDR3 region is CASRVGVWTGRSDTEAFF. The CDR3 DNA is TGTGCCAGTAGGGTAGGGGTCTGGACAGGCCGGTCCGACACTGAAGCTTTCTTT.

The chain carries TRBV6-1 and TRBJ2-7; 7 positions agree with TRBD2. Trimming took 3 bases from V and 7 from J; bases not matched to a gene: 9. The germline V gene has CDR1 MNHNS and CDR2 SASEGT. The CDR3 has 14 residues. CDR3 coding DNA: TGTGCCAGCAGTGAGGGGATCACCGGGGGGGAGCAGTACTTC. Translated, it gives CASSEGITGGEQYF.

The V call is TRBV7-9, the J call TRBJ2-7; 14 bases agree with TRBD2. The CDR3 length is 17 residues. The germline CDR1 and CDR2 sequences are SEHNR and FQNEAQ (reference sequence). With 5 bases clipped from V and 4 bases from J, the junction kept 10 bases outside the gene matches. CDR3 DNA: TGTGCCAGCAGCCTGGGACTAGCGGGGGCTGTTGGGTACGAGCAGTACTTC. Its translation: CASSLGLAGAVGYEQYF.

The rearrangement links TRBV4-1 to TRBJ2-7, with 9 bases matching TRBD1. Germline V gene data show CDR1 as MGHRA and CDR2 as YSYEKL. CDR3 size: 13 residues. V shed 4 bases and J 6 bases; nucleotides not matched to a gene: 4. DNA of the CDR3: TGCGCCAGCAGCCTGGGACAGGGACGCGAGCAGTACTTC. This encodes CASSLGQGREQYF.

The CDR3 region has the DNA TGTGCCAGCAGACCGGCGGCAGAAGAAGCTTTCTTT. This translates into CASRPAAEEAFF. The chain has TRBV7-9 and TRBJ1-1; D not certain. This CDR3 is 12 amino acids long. Germline loops: CDR1 SEHNR, CDR2 FQNEAQ (reference sequence). V was pared by 6 bases and J by 8 bases, with 13 bases between.

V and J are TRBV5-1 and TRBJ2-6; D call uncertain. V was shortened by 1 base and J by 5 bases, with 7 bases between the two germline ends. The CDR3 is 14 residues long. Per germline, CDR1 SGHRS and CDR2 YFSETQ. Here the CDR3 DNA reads TGCGCCAGCAGCTTGTCCAGTCGGGCCAACGTCCTGACTTTC. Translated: CASSLSSRANVLTF.

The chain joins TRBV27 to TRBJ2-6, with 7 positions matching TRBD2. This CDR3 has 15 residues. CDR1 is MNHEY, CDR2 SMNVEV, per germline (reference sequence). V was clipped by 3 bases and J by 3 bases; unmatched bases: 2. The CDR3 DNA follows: TGTGCCAGCAGTTTGGGGGGGAGTGGGGCCAACGTCCTGACTTTC. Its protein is CASSLGGSGANVLTF.

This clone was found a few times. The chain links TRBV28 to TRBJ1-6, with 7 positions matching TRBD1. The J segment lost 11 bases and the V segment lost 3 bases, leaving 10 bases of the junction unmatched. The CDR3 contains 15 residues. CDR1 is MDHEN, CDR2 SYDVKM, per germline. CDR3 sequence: CASSFPGGSRTPLHF. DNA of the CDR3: TGTGCCAGCAGTTTTCCAGGGGGAAGTAGGACACCCCTCCACTTT.

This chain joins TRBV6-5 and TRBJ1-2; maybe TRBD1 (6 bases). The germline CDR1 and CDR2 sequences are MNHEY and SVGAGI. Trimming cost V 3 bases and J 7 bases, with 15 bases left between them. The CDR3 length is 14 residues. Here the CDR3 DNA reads TGTGCCAGCAGTTATGGTGGGGGGGCGGCTGGCTACACCTTC. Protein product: CASSYGGGAAGYTF.

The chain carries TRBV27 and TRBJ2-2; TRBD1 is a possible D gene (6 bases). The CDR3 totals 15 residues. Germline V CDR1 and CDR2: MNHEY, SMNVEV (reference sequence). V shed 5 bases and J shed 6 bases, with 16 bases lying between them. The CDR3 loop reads CASSILQGNPGELFF. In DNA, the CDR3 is TGTGCCAGCAGTATACTACAGGGTAATCCCGGGGAGCTGTTTTTT.